This T cell receptor beta chain stems from a study of T cell repertoires in cytomegalovirus infection. General study points: Carriers of CMV plus the relevant HLA were identified by cumulative public TCR beta family frequency.

Germline CDR1 reads SGHTA; CDR2 reads FQGNSA. V was pared by 5 bases and J by 3 bases, with 24 bases between. The CDR3 consists of 18 residues. The table lists this clonotype with a few counts. Its antigen is still unknown. TCRdb ran MiXCR on the reads and lists one entry per CDR3 protein. The table includes 680,000 or so distinct CDR3 sequences, around 30% detected once. The material sequenced was cultured PBMCs, taken from culture after CMV antigen stimulation. The gene calls are TRBV7-2 and TRBJ2-3, with D possibly matching TRBD2 (6 bases). This TCR derives from a human donor in good health (CMV status not recorded). Some clones in this sample may be carry-over from other donors' samples. The CDR3 nucleotides are TGTGCCAGCAGCCCCCGCCGGCCTAGCCGCGGGATAACAGATACGCAGTATTTT. Translated, it gives CASSPRRPSRGITDTQYF.